The clone carrying this TCR beta chain was counted only a few times. Its antigen is unidentified. This entry is derived from a study of T cell repertoires in cytomegalovirus infection. In the study overall: Selected CMV epitopes included recently identified HLA-C-restricted ones as well as well-studied HLA-B-restricted ones. Study-level findings and limits: Dominant in the ex vivo response were TCR beta clonotypes restricted by HLA-C and specific for CMV.

TCRdb reprocessed the reads with MiXCR, giving one entry per CDR3 protein. The top ten hold 11% to 15% of the sample, which has roughly 920,000 distinct CDR3 sequences, 31% seen once. The CDR3 sequence is 13 residues long. The V gene lost 0 bases and the J gene lost 6 bases, with 11 bases spanning the gap. CDR1 DFQATT and CDR2 SNEGSKA come from the germline V gene (reference sequence). This material consisted of cultured CD8+ T cells from PBMCs, taken from culture after CMV antigen stimulation. The genes are TRBV20-1 and TRBJ1-1; D possibly corresponds to TRBD1 (5 bases). This clonotype was obtained from a human donor in good health (CMV status not recorded). Some clones in this sample may be carry-over from other donors' samples. The CDR3 DNA sequence: TGCAGTGCTAGAGATCCAGGGAGCGCTGAAGCTTTCTTT. It translates to CSARDPGSAEAFF.